The clone carrying this T cell receptor (beta chain) was observed a few times. This CDR3 spans 15 amino acids. From germline, CDR1 is MNHNY and CDR2 SVGAGI (reference sequence). Trimming left V 0 bases short and J 0 bases short, with 8 bases between. One entry per CDR3 protein results from TCRdb running MiXCR on the 5' RACE reads. Of 55,000 to 70,000 distinct CDR3 sequences listed, 15% to 20% were seen once; the top ten hold more than 1.2%. These data come from a study of HIV-infected patients and healthy controls. The chain links TRBV6-6 to TRBJ1-1; TRBD1 is a possible D gene (5 bases). The sequenced sample consisted of CD4+ T cells from blood. The TCR was taken from a human donor in good health. The CDR3 DNA sequence: TGTGCCAGCAGTTACTCGATACAGGTGAACACTGAAGCTTTCTTT. Translating gives CASSYSIQVNTEAFF.